This note documents a single TCR beta chain sequence. Data came from immunoSEQ multiplex PCR; TCRdb stores just in-frame clones and leaves some out. The sample carries hundreds of thousands of clones, 85% to 95% recorded once. CD45RO-negative cells were positively selected for CCR7, leaving out terminally differentiated effector memory CD45RA+ cells. This record comes from a study of shared clonotypes between healthy human individuals. V shed 4 bases and J 4 bases; nucleotides not matched to a gene: 5. The CDR3 is made up of 15 amino acids. Germline assignment: CDR1 SGHNT and CDR2 YYREEE (reference sequence).

The chain is built from TRBV5-4 and TRBJ2-1; 10 bases match TRBD2. The sample was naive CD8+ T cells sorted from blood. This clonotype was sampled from a woman in her 30s in good health. The CDR3 bases are TGTGCCAGCAGCGCCGGGACTAGCGCATACAATGAGCAGTTCTTC. The encoded protein is CASSAGTSAYNEQFF.